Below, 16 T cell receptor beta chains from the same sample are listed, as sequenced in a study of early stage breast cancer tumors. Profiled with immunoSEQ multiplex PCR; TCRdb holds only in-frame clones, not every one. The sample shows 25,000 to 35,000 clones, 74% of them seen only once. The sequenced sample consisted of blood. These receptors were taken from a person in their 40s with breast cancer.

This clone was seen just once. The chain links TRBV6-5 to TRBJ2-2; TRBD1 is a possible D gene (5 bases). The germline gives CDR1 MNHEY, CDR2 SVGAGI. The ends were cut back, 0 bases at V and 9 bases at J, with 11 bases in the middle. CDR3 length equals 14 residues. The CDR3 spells CASSYSWQDRELFF. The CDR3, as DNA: TGTGCCAGCAGTTACTCGTGGCAGGACAGGGAGCTGTTTTTT.

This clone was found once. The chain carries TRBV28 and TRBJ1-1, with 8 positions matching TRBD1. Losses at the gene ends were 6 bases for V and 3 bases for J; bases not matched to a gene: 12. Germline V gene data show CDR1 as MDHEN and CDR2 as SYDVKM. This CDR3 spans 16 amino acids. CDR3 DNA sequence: TGTGCCAGCAGATATAGCAGGGGGCGCTGGGACACTGAAGCTTTCTTT. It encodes CASRYSRGRWDTEAFF. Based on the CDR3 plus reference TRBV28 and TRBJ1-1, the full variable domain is DVKVTQSSRYLVKRTGEKVFLECVQDMDHENMFWYRQDPGLGLRLIYFSYDVKMKEKGDIPEGYSVSREKKERFSLILESASTNQTSMYLCASRYSRGRWDTEAFFGQGTRLTVV.

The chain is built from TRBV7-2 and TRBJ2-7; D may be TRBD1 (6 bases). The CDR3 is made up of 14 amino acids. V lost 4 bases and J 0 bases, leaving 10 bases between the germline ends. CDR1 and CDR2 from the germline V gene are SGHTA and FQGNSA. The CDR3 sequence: CASSSNRVSYEQYF. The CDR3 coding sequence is TGTGCCAGCAGCTCCAACAGGGTCTCCTACGAGCAGTACTTC.

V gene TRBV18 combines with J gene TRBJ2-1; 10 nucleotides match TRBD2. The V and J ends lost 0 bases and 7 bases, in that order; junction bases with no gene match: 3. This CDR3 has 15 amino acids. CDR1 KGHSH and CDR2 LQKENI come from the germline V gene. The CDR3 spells CASSPPGLAKNEQFF. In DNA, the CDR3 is TGTGCCAGCTCACCACCGGGACTAGCGAAGAATGAGCAGTTCTTC.

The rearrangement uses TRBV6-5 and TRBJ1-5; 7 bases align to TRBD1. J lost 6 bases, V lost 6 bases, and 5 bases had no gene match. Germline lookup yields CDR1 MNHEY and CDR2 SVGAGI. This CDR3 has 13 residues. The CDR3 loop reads CASSPDRVQPQHF. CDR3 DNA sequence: TGTGCCAGCAGCCCCGACAGGGTTCAGCCCCAGCATTTT.

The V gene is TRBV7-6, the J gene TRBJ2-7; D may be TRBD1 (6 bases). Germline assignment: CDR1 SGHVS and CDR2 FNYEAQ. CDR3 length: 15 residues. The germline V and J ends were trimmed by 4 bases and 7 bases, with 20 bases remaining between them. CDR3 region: CASSSPGVGLAEQYF. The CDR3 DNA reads TGTGCCAGCAGCTCGCCAGGGGTGGGGTTAGCAGAGCAGTACTTC.

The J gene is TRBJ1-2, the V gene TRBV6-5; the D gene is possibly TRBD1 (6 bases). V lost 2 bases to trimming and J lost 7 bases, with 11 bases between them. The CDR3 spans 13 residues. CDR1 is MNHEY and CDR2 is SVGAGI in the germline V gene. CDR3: CASSYGTQGGYTF. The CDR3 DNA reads TGTGCCAGCAGTTACGGGACACAGGGTGGCTACACCTTC.

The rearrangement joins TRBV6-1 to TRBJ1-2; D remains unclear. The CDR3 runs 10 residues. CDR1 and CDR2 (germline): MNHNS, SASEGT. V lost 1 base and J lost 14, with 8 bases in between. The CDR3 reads CASSEGRGTF. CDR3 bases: TGTGCCAGCAGTGAAGGGAGAGGGACCTTC.

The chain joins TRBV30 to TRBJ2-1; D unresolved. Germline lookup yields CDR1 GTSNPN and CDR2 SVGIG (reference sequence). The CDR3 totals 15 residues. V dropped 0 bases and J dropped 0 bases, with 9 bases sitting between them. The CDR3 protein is CAWSVWGSSYNEQFF. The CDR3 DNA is TGTGCCTGGAGTGTGTGGGGTAGCTCCTACAATGAGCAGTTCTTC.

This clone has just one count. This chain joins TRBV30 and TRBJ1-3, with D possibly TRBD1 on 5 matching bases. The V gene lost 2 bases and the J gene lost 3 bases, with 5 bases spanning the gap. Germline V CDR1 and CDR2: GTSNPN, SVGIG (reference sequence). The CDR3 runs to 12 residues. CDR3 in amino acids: CAWSQGGNTIYF. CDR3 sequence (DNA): TGTGCCTGGAGTCAGGGTGGAAACACCATATATTTT.

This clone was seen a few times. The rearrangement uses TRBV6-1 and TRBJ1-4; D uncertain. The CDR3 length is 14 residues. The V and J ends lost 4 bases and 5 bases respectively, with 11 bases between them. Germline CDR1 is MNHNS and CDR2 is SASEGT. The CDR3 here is CASSVNRENEKLFF. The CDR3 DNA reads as TGTGCCAGCAGTGTCAATAGGGAGAATGAAAAACTGTTTTTT.

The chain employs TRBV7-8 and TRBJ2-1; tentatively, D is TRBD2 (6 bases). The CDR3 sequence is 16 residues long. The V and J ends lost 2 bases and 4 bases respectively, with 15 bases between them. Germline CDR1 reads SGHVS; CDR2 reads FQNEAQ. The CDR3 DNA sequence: TGTGCCAGCAGCTTAACACCGGGAGCTTGGTACAATGAGCAGTTCTTC. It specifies CASSLTPGAWYNEQFF.

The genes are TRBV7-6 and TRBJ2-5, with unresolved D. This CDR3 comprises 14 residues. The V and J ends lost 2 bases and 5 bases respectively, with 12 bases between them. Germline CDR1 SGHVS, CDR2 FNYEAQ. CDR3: CASSLRPSRETQYF. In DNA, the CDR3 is TGTGCCAGCAGCTTAAGGCCCTCCAGGGAGACCCAGTACTTC.

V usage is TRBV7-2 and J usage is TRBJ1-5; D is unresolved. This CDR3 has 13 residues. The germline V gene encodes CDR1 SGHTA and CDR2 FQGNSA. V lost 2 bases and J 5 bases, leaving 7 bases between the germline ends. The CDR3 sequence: CASSLNRDQPQHF. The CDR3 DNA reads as TGTGCCAGCAGCTTAAATAGGGATCAGCCCCAGCATTTT.

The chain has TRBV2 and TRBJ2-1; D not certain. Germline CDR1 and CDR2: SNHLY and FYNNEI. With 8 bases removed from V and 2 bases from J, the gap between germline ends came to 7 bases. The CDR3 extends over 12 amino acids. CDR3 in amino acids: CASLAAYNEQFF. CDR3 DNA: TGTGCCAGCTTGGCAGCCTACAATGAGCAGTTCTTC.

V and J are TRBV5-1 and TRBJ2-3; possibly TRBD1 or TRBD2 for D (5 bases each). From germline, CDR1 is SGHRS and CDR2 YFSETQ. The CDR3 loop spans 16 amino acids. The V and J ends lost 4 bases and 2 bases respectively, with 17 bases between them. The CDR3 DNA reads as TGCGCCAGCAGCCCGGGGACGGACACGAACACAGATACGCAGTATTTT. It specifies CASSPGTDTNTDTQYF.